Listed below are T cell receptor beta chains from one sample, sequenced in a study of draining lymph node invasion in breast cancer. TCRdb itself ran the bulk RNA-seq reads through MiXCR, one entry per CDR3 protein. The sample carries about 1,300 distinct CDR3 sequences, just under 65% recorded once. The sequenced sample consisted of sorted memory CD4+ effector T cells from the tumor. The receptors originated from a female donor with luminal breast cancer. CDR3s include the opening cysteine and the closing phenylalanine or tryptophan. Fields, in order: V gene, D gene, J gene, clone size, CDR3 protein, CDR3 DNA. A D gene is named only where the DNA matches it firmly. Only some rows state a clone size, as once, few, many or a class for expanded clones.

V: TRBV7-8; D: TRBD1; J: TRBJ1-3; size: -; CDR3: CASSPGTGGNTIYF; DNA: TGTGCCAGCAGCCCCGGGACAGGTGGGAACACCATATATTTT
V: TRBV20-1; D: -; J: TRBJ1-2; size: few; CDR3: CSARDWGRGAYGYTF; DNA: TGCAGTGCTAGAGATTGGGGCCGTGGGGCCTATGGCTACACCTTC
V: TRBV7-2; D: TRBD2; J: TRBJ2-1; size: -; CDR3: CASSPGGLAGGHSYNEQFF; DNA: TGTGCCAGCAGCCCAGGGGGGCTAGCGGGGGGGCATAGCTACAATGAGCAGTTCTTC
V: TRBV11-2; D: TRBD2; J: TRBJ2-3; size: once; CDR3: CASSLDGRGATDTQYF; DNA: TGTGCCAGCAGCTTAGATGGGCGGGGGGCCACAGATACGCAGTATTTT
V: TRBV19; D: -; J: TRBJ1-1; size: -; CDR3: CASKGRDTEAFF; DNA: TGTGCCAGTAAAGGGAGGGACACTGAAGCTTTCTTT
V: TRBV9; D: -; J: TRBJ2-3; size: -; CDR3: CASSVASTDTQYF; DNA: TGTGCCAGCAGCGTAGCTAGCACAGATACGCAGTATTTT
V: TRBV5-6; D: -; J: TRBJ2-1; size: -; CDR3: CASSFRSRGYEQFF; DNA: TGTGCCAGCAGCTTTCGGTCGAGGGGGTATGAGCAGTTCTTC
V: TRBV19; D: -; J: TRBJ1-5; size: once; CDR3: CASSTMGGSGNQPQHF; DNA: TGTGCCAGTAGCACCATGGGGGGGTCGGGCAATCAGCCCCAGCATTTT
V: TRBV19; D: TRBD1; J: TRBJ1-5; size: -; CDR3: CASTTGINQPQHF; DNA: TGTGCCAGTACGACAGGGATCAATCAGCCCCAGCATTTT
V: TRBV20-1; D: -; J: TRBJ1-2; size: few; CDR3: CSARDPRGGVNGYTF; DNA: TGCAGTGCTAGAGATCCGCGGGGAGGAGTGAATGGCTACACCTTC
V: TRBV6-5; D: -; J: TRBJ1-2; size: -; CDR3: CASSSQQFQGYTF; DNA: TGTGCCAGCAGTTCCCAACAGTTCCAAGGCTACACCTTC
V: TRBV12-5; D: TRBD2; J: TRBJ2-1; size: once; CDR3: CASGLVTGSGGANEQFF; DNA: TGTGCTAGTGGTTTGGTAACGGGTAGCGGGGGGGCCAATGAGCAGTTCTTC
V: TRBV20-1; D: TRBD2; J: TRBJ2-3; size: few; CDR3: CSARTSGGFGADTQYF; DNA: TGCAGTGCTCGGACTAGCGGGGGATTCGGCGCAGATACGCAGTATTTT
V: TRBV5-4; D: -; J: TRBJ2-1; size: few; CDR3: CASWGNIGDEQFF; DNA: TGTGCCAGCTGGGGAAATATAGGCGATGAGCAGTTCTTC
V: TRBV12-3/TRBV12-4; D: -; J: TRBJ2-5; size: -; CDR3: CASSSGFQETQYF; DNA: TGTGCCAGCAGCTCAGGGTTCCAAGAGACCCAGTACTTC
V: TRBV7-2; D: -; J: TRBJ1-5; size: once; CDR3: CASAIGWASNQPQHF; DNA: TGTGCCAGCGCTATCGGGTGGGCGAGCAATCAGCCCCAGCATTTT
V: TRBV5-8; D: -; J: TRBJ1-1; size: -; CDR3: CASTRGYLNTEAFF; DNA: TGTGCCAGCACAAGGGGGTACTTGAACACTGAAGCTTTCTTT
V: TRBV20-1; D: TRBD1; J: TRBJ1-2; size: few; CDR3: CSARGDRGRGDYGYTF; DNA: TGCAGTGCTAGAGGGGACAGGGGCCGGGGGGACTATGGCTACACCTTC
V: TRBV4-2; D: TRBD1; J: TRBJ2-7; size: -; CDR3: CASSVTGGHHYEQYF; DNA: TGTGCCAGCAGCGTCACAGGGGGGCACCACTACGAGCAGTACTTC
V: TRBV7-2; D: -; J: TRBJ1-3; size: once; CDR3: CASSLGRTGNTIYF; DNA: TGTGCCAGCAGCTTAGGCAGGACCGGAAACACCATATATTTT
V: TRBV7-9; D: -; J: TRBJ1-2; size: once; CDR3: CASSDRLSYGYTF; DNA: TGTGCCAGCAGCGACCGTCTATCTTATGGCTACACCTTC
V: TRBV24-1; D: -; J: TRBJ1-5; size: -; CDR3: CATSDSGRGSGQPQHF; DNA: TGTGCCACCAGTGATTCAGGCAGGGGAAGTGGGCAGCCCCAGCATTTT
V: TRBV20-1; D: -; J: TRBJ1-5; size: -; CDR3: CSVYYDSNQPQHF; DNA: TGCAGTGTCTATTACGACAGCAATCAGCCCCAGCATTTT
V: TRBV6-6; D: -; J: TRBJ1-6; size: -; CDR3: CASSPNRAGDNSPLHF; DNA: TGTGCCAGCAGTCCCAACAGAGCCGGGGATAATTCACCCCTCCACTTT
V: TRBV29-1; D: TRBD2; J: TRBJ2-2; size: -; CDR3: CSVVGLAGARSTGELFF; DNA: TGCAGCGTTGTCGGTCTAGCGGGTGCCCGAAGCACCGGGGAGCTGTTTTTT
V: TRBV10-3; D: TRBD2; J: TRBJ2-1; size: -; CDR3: CAISDASGEPYNEQFF; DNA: TGTGCCATCAGTGACGCTAGCGGGGAGCCTTACAATGAGCAGTTCTTC
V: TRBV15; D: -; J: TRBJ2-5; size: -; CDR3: CATSRARTDQETQYF; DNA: TGTGCCACCAGCAGAGCTCGGACTGATCAAGAGACCCAGTACTTC
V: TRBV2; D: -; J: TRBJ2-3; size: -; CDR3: CASSDGPGGYTQYF; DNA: TGTGCCAGCAGTGACGGCCCAGGGGGGTATACGCAGTATTTT
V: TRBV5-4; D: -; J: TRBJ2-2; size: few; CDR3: CASSLGRANTGELFF; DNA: TGTGCCAGCAGCTTGGGCAGGGCGAACACCGGGGAGCTGTTTTTT
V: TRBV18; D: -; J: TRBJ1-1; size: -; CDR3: CASSRERAEAFF; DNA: TGTGCCAGCTCACGCGAGAGGGCTGAAGCTTTCTTT
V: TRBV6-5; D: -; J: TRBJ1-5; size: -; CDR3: CASSYGRNQPQHF; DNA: TGTGCCAGCAGTTATGGTCGCAATCAGCCCCAGCATTTT
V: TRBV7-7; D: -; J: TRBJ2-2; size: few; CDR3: CASSLDFLGELFF; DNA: TGTGCCAGCAGCTTAGATTTCCTCGGGGAGCTGTTTTTT
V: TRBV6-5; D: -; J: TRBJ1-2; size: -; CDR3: CASSGGPRLGYTF; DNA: TGTGCCAGCAGTGGGGGCCCCCGGCTTGGCTACACCTTC
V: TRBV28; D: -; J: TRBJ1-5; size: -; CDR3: CASRDLGGAGQPQHF; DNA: TGTGCCAGCAGAGACTTGGGGGGCGCGGGTCAGCCCCAGCATTTT
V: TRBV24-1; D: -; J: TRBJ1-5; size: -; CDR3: CATSEPTSNQPQHF; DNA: TGTGCCACCAGTGAACCGACTAGCAATCAGCCCCAGCATTTT
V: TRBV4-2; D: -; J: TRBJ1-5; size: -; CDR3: CASSPRGGTADQPQHF; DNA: TGTGCCAGCAGCCCTAGAGGCGGGACTGCTGATCAGCCCCAGCATTTT
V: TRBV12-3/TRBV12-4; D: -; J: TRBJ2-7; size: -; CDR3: CASSFGSSVDYEQYF; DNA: TGTGCCAGCAGTTTTGGGTCTAGCGTCGACTACGAGCAGTACTTC
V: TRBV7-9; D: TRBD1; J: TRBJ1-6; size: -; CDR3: CASSFGEGANSPLHF; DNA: TGTGCCAGCAGCTTCGGTGAGGGGGCCAATTCACCCCTCCACTTT
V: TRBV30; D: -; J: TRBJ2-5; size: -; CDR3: CAWSVPSPFEETQYF; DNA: TGTGCCTGGAGTGTACCCTCCCCATTCGAAGAGACCCAGTACTTC
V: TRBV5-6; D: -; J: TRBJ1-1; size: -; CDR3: CASSLDGVVHTEAFF; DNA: TGTGCCAGCAGCTTGGATGGGGTAGTGCACACTGAAGCTTTCTTT
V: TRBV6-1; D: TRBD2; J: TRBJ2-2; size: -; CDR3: CASFRLAGAGGELFF; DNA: TGTGCCAGCTTTCGACTAGCGGGGGCCGGCGGGGAGCTGTTTTTT
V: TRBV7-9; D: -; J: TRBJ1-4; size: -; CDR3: CASSRREEKLFF; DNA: TGTGCCAGCAGCCGCCGGGAAGAAAAACTGTTTTTT
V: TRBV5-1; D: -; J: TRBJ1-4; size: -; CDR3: CASSLLTREATNEKLFF; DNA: TGCGCCAGCAGCTTGTTAACCAGGGAAGCAACTAATGAAAAACTGTTTTTT